This T cell receptor (beta chain) was identified during a study of CD4 T cells in relation to SARS-CoV-2 and coronaviruses. The assay was immunoSEQ multiplex PCR, and TCRdb's table has in-frame clones only and misses some. The sample contains 17,000 or so clones, roughly 77% of which appear only once. The unexposed donors gave CD4+ T cells in about 2010-2019, prior to COVID-19. After about 10 days of culture, CD4+ T cells were isolated. A word on this clone: Its antigen is currently unknown.

Sequenced material: CD4+ T cells from PBMCs, cultured in vitro. The receptor was isolated from a human donor in good health.

CDR3 loop: CASSDSGLYSNQPQHF. The CDR3 DNA reads TGTGCCAGCAGTGATTCGGGACTTTATAGCAATCAGCCCCAGCATTTT. V usage is TRBV6-1 and J usage is TRBJ1-5; D might be TRBD1 (5 bases). In germline, CDR1 is MNHNS, CDR2 SASEGT. V lost 3 bases and J lost 0, with 12 bases in between. The CDR3 is 16 amino acids.